This T cell receptor beta chain was sequenced during a study of blood T cells in healthy people across ages. This CDR3 has 15 residues. Per germline, CDR1 ENHRY and CDR2 SYGVKD. V lost 0 bases, J lost 4 bases, and 12 bases lay in between. The use of a sample-barcoded 5' primer and a J-beta primer mix characterized a second PCR of about 7 to 12 cycles. TCRdb ran MiXCR on the 5' RACE reads and lists one entry per CDR3 protein. The sample includes about 1.5 million distinct CDR3 sequences, roughly two fifths of them seen just once. The authors extracted at least 5 micrograms of total RNA per sample. The rearrangement joins TRBV10-3 to TRBJ1-1; D uncertain. This sequence originates from a woman younger than 35 in good health. The specimen was blood. CDR3 protein: CAISESVGGGTEAFF. CDR3 sequence (DNA): TGTGCCATCAGTGAGTCAGTGGGTGGTGGCACTGAAGCTTTCTTT.